A single sample is the source of the 9 T cell receptor beta chains below, sequenced in a study of blood T cell repertoires in COVID-19. Assay used: immunoSEQ multiplex PCR; TCRdb lists only in-frame clones, some missing. Of around 190,000 clones listed, less than 90% are singletons. The material sequenced was peripheral blood. The receptor set was obtained from a man between 65 and 85 years old with active or convalescent COVID-19.

V is TRBV7-2 and J is TRBJ2-7; a possible D gene is TRBD1 (6 bases). The germline V and J ends were trimmed by 0 bases and 3 bases, with 12 bases remaining between them. Germline V gives CDR1 SGHTA, CDR2 FQGNSA. The CDR3 is 15 residues long. CDR3 DNA sequence: TGTGCCAGCAGCTTAGCAATCGGCAGGGGCTACGAGCAGTACTTC. This sequence encodes CASSLAIGRGYEQYF.

This chain joins TRBV6-5 and TRBJ2-1; weak D call: TRBD2 (6 bases). Trimming left V 8 bases short and J 3 bases short, with 14 bases between. The CDR3 extends over 14 amino acids. Germline CDR1 MNHEY, CDR2 SVGAGI. CDR3 sequence: CASLRDWSYNEQFF. CDR3 nucleotide sequence: TGTGCCAGCCTAAGGGACTGGAGCTACAATGAGCAGTTCTTC.

CDR3 coding DNA: TGTGCCTGGAGTGGCAAGAGCTCTGGAAACACCATATATTTT. Translation: CAWSGKSSGNTIYF. The V call is TRBV30, the J call TRBJ1-3; D unclear. The CDR3 runs 14 residues. With 1 base removed from V and 0 bases from J, the gap between germline ends came to 7 bases. Germline assignment: CDR1 GTSNPN and CDR2 SVGIG (reference sequence). The entire variable domain, with the rest obtained from reference TRBV30 and TRBJ1-3, is as follows: SQTIHQWPATLVQPVGSPLSLECTVEGTSNPNLYWYRQAAGRGLQLLFYSVGIGQISSEVPQNLSASRPQDRQFILSSKKLLLSDSGFYLCAWSGKSSGNTIYFGEGSWLTVV.

The chain links TRBV4-1 to TRBJ1-1; D might be TRBD1 (6 bases). Trimming removed 3 bases from V and 1 base from J, with 15 bases in between. The CDR3 is 16 residues long. The germline CDR1 and CDR2 sequences are MGHRA and YSYEKL. CDR3 nucleotides: TGCGCCAGCAGCCACAGGGGAGAGACACGGAACACTGAAGCTTTCTTT. Translated, it gives CASSHRGETRNTEAFF.

The rearrangement uses TRBV6-4 and TRBJ2-3; possibly TRBD1 for D (5 bases). The V end lost 4 bases, the J end lost 6 bases, and 17 bases lay between the germline ends. The CDR3 contains 15 residues. From germline, CDR1 is MRHNA and CDR2 SNTAGT. This chain's CDR3 is CASSADILGSDTQYF. DNA of the CDR3: TGTGCCAGCAGTGCGGACATCCTAGGGTCCGATACGCAGTATTTT.

This clone occurred once. The CDR3 protein is CASSATGQNTEAFF. CDR3 sequence (DNA): TGTGCCAGCAGCGCGACAGGGCAGAACACTGAAGCTTTCTTT. V and J are TRBV6-5 and TRBJ1-1; 7 bases are shared with TRBD1. After removal of 6 bases from V and 1 base from J, the junction contained 5 bases not matched to a gene. CDR3 size: 14 residues. Germline V gene sequence: CDR1 MNHEY, CDR2 SVGAGI.

V gene TRBV6-5 combines with J gene TRBJ1-1; D not resolved. The CDR3 is made up of 15 amino acids. CDR1 and CDR2 (germline): MNHEY, SVGAGI. The ends were cut back, 6 bases at V and 0 bases at J, with 14 bases in the middle. The CDR3 DNA reads TGTGCCAGCAGCAGACACAGTACCCTGAACACTGAAGCTTTCTTT. Protein: CASSRHSTLNTEAFF.

The chain links TRBV7-3 to TRBJ2-6, with 16 bases matching TRBD2. Per the germline V gene, CDR1 is SGHTA and CDR2 is FQGTGA. The CDR3 runs to 19 residues. V lost 5 bases to trimming and J lost 2 bases; unmatched junction nucleotides: 6. The CDR3 reads CASSPAGTSGRAGANVLTF. The DNA of the CDR3 is TGTGCCAGCAGCCCCGCCGGGACTAGCGGGAGGGCTGGGGCCAACGTCCTGACTTTC.

The chain recombines TRBV7-9 with TRBJ2-3; a weak D match, TRBD2 (6 bases). Germline values: CDR1 SEHNR, CDR2 FQNEAQ (reference sequence). This CDR3 has 14 amino acids. Trimming removed 5 bases from V and 1 base from J, with 10 bases in between. This CDR3 is CASSPRGRTDTQYF. CDR3 in DNA: TGTGCCAGCAGCCCGCGGGGCCGCACAGATACGCAGTATTTT.